This T cell receptor (beta chain) was recorded in a study of blood T cell repertoires in COVID-19. Across the study: Italy, Spain and the United States were the sources of the convalescent and acute COVID-19 samples. T cells, B-cell-depleted T cells, or PBMCs supplied cDNA or gDNA.

Trimming removed 4 bases from V and 0 bases from J, with 3 bases in between. The CDR3 is made up of 13 amino acids. Germline V CDR1 and CDR2: MRHNA, SNTAGT. As processed by the authors: Quantification of nucleated cells was approximated via reference gene primer amplification. Some clones are missing from TCRdb's copy, which holds only in-frame ones; the method was immunoSEQ multiplex PCR. The D gene and trimming were derived from the DNA, and the V and J assignments and clone size from that table. The sample holds fewer than 250,000 clones; roughly 86% are singletons and the top ten take around 7.3%.

The sequence was obtained from a woman aged 45-65 years with active or convalescent COVID-19. The chain uses TRBV6-4 and TRBJ2-2, with D unclear. The sequenced sample consisted of peripheral blood. The CDR3: CASSGPNTGELFF. CDR3 nucleotide sequence: TGTGCCAGCAGTGGGCCGAACACCGGGGAGCTGTTTTTT.